This is a list of T cell receptor beta chains from one sample in a study of blood T cell repertoires in COVID-19. Using immunoSEQ multiplex PCR, the repertoire was profiled, and TCRdb retains in-frame clones only, with some absent. Of 75,000 to 90,000 clones in the sample, 91% are singletons; the top ten hold roughly 2%. Sequenced sample: peripheral blood. Source of these receptors: a woman between 50 and 59 years old in a cohort sampled during active COVID-19. Each CDR3 is given with its conserved first and last residue. Each record gives: D gene, J gene, clone size, V gene, CDR3 protein, CDR3 DNA. D genes are given only for firm matches. Part of the rows lack a size; the others show once, few, many or a class for expanded clones.

D gene: NA
J gene: TRBJ1-1
clone size: NA
V gene: TRBV7-9
CDR3 protein: CASSRREATEAFF
CDR3 DNA: TGTGCCAGCAGCCGCAGGGAGGCGACTGAAGCTTTCTTT

D gene: TRBD1
J gene: TRBJ2-5
clone size: NA
V gene: TRBV5-4
CDR3 protein: CASSPPGTGTQETQYF
CDR3 DNA: TGTGCCAGCAGCCCGCCCGGGACAGGGACCCAAGAGACCCAGTACTTC

D gene: NA
J gene: TRBJ2-7
clone size: NA
V gene: TRBV11-2
CDR3 protein: CASSLEAVLPSYEQYF
CDR3 DNA: TGTGCCAGCAGCCTAGAGGCAGTTTTACCCTCCTACGAGCAGTACTTC

D gene: TRBD2
J gene: TRBJ2-5
clone size: once
V gene: TRBV3-1/TRBV3-2
CDR3 protein: CASSQGLAGARETQYF
CDR3 DNA: TGTGCCAGCAGCCAAGGACTAGCGGGGGCCCGGGAGACCCAGTACTTC

D gene: NA
J gene: TRBJ2-5
clone size: NA
V gene: TRBV28
CDR3 protein: CASSLEGVGTQYF
CDR3 DNA: TGTGCCAGCAGTTTAGAGGGCGTTGGGACCCAGTACTTC

D gene: NA
J gene: TRBJ1-5
clone size: NA
V gene: TRBV10-3
CDR3 protein: CAIRVGADQPQHF
CDR3 DNA: TGTGCCATCAGGGTGGGGGCGGATCAGCCCCAGCATTTT

D gene: TRBD2
J gene: TRBJ2-3
clone size: NA
V gene: TRBV11-3
CDR3 protein: CASSPGLAGASTDTQYF
CDR3 DNA: TGTGCCAGCAGCCCGGGACTAGCGGGAGCTAGCACAGATACGCAGTATTTT

D gene: TRBD1
J gene: TRBJ1-1
clone size: once
V gene: TRBV5-1
CDR3 protein: CASSSGTGNTEAFF
CDR3 DNA: TGCGCCAGCAGTTCCGGGACAGGGAACACTGAAGCTTTCTTT

D gene: TRBD1
J gene: TRBJ2-7
clone size: few
V gene: TRBV13
CDR3 protein: CASSQNQGVSSYEQYF
CDR3 DNA: TGTGCCAGCAGCCAAAACCAGGGGGTATCCTCCTACGAGCAGTACTTC

D gene: NA
J gene: TRBJ2-3
clone size: once
V gene: TRBV5-6
CDR3 protein: CASSLRGGGTSTDTQYF
CDR3 DNA: TGTGCCAGCAGCCTACGGGGAGGTGGGACTAGCACAGATACGCAGTATTTT

D gene: NA
J gene: TRBJ2-2
clone size: once
V gene: TRBV3-1/TRBV3-2
CDR3 protein: CASSQDPGTGELFF
CDR3 DNA: TGTGCCAGCAGCCAAGATCCGGGTACCGGGGAGCTGTTTTTT

D gene: NA
J gene: TRBJ1-4
clone size: NA
V gene: TRBV5-1
CDR3 protein: CASSPSAGPFEKLFF
CDR3 DNA: TGCGCCAGCAGCCCCTCCGCGGGTCCGTTCGAAAAACTGTTTTTT

D gene: TRBD1
J gene: TRBJ2-2
clone size: NA
V gene: TRBV7-3
CDR3 protein: CASSLTGQPSGELFF
CDR3 DNA: TGTGCCAGCAGCTTAACGGGACAGCCCTCCGGGGAGCTGTTTTTT

D gene: NA
J gene: TRBJ1-6
clone size: NA
V gene: TRBV13
CDR3 protein: CASSLGRGARNSPLHF
CDR3 DNA: TGTGCCAGCAGCCTAGGGCGGGGGGCGCGAAATTCACCCCTCCACTTT

D gene: NA
J gene: TRBJ1-1
clone size: NA
V gene: TRBV30
CDR3 protein: CAWTGDLNTEAFF
CDR3 DNA: TGTGCCTGGACCGGGGATTTGAACACTGAAGCTTTCTTT

D gene: NA
J gene: TRBJ2-1
clone size: NA
V gene: TRBV29-1
CDR3 protein: CSVEAGRGSNEQFF
CDR3 DNA: TGCAGCGTCGAAGCGGGTAGGGGATCCAATGAGCAGTTCTTC

D gene: TRBD1
J gene: TRBJ1-1
clone size: NA
V gene: TRBV3-1/TRBV3-2
CDR3 protein: CASGTGTENTEAFF
CDR3 DNA: TGTGCCAGCGGAACCGGGACAGAGAACACTGAAGCTTTCTTT

D gene: TRBD1
J gene: TRBJ2-3
clone size: NA
V gene: TRBV5-1
CDR3 protein: CASSPITGGRADTQYF
CDR3 DNA: TGCGCCAGCAGCCCGATTACAGGGGGCAGGGCAGATACGCAGTATTTT

D gene: TRBD2
J gene: TRBJ2-7
clone size: NA
V gene: TRBV6-2/TRBV6-3
CDR3 protein: CASSYTGGYEQYF
CDR3 DNA: TGTGCCAGCAGTTATACGGGAGGATACGAGCAGTACTTC

D gene: NA
J gene: TRBJ1-2
clone size: NA
V gene: TRBV3-1/TRBV3-2
CDR3 protein: CASSQGAQVSGYTF
CDR3 DNA: TGTGCCAGCAGCCAAGGGGCCCAGGTATCTGGCTACACCTTC

D gene: NA
J gene: TRBJ1-6
clone size: few
V gene: TRBV30
CDR3 protein: CAWMKRRDGNNSPLHF
CDR3 DNA: TGTGCCTGGATGAAGAGGAGGGATGGGAATAATTCACCCCTCCACTTT

D gene: NA
J gene: TRBJ2-5
clone size: NA
V gene: TRBV5-1
CDR3 protein: CASSLVTGPEETQYF
CDR3 DNA: TGCGCCAGCAGCTTGGTCACGGGTCCTGAAGAGACCCAGTACTTC

D gene: NA
J gene: TRBJ1-4
clone size: NA
V gene: TRBV28
CDR3 protein: CASSFGGATNEKLFF
CDR3 DNA: TGTGCCAGCAGTTTCGGAGGAGCAACTAATGAAAAACTGTTTTTT

D gene: TRBD1
J gene: TRBJ2-1
clone size: NA
V gene: TRBV5-1
CDR3 protein: CASTGQGRNEQFF
CDR3 DNA: TGCGCCAGCACGGGACAGGGGCGTAATGAGCAGTTCTTC

D gene: NA
J gene: TRBJ2-7
clone size: NA
V gene: TRBV28
CDR3 protein: CASSSTMGRLDLYEQYF
CDR3 DNA: TGTGCCAGCAGTTCTACCATGGGGCGCTTGGACCTTTACGAGCAGTACTTC

D gene: TRBD1
J gene: TRBJ1-2
clone size: NA
V gene: TRBV28
CDR3 protein: CASSVRPGQGAYGYTF
CDR3 DNA: TGTGCCAGCAGTGTCCGACCGGGACAGGGGGCCTATGGCTACACCTTC

D gene: TRBD1
J gene: TRBJ1-5
clone size: NA
V gene: TRBV6-5
CDR3 protein: CASSSGTEGVNQPQHF
CDR3 DNA: TGTGCCAGCAGTTCCGGGACAGAGGGTGTCAATCAGCCCCAGCATTTT

D gene: NA
J gene: TRBJ1-1
clone size: NA
V gene: TRBV4-2
CDR3 protein: CASSLQGQPEAFF
CDR3 DNA: TGTGCCAGCAGCCTCCAGGGGCAACCTGAAGCTTTCTTT

D gene: NA
J gene: TRBJ2-5
clone size: NA
V gene: TRBV1
CDR3 protein: CTSSQDNRGRVETQYF
CDR3 DNA: TGCACCAGCAGCCAAGATAACAGGGGGCGCGTCGAGACCCAGTACTTC

D gene: TRBD1
J gene: TRBJ2-1
clone size: few
V gene: TRBV6-5
CDR3 protein: CASRRTGGVNEQFF
CDR3 DNA: TGTGCCAGCAGACGGACAGGGGGAGTCAATGAGCAGTTCTTC

D gene: TRBD1
J gene: TRBJ2-2
clone size: few
V gene: TRBV7-2
CDR3 protein: CASSLTKEKGAKGGELFF
CDR3 DNA: TGTGCCAGCAGCTTGACGAAGGAGAAGGGGGCCAAGGGCGGGGAGCTGTTTTTT

D gene: TRBD1
J gene: TRBJ1-5
clone size: NA
V gene: TRBV18
CDR3 protein: CASSRTGASNQPQHF
CDR3 DNA: TGTGCCAGCTCCCGGACAGGGGCTAGCAATCAGCCCCAGCATTTT

D gene: NA
J gene: TRBJ2-1
clone size: NA
V gene: TRBV5-1
CDR3 protein: CASSTAYNEQFF
CDR3 DNA: TGCGCCAGCAGCACAGCTTACAATGAGCAGTTCTTC

D gene: TRBD1
J gene: TRBJ1-2
clone size: NA
V gene: TRBV28
CDR3 protein: CASSLLYQGAKRGYTF
CDR3 DNA: TGTGCCAGCAGTTTACTCTACCAGGGGGCGAAGCGTGGCTACACCTTC

D gene: NA
J gene: TRBJ2-1
clone size: NA
V gene: TRBV3-1/TRBV3-2
CDR3 protein: CASSQGYATLRVEQFF
CDR3 DNA: TGTGCCAGCAGCCAAGGGTACGCGACTCTTAGAGTCGAGCAGTTCTTC

D gene: NA
J gene: TRBJ1-1
clone size: NA
V gene: TRBV19
CDR3 protein: CASRPRDRHVEAFF
CDR3 DNA: TGTGCCAGTAGACCCCGTGACAGACACGTTGAAGCTTTCTTT

D gene: TRBD1
J gene: TRBJ2-2
clone size: NA
V gene: TRBV5-1
CDR3 protein: CASGTQGTGELFF
CDR3 DNA: TGCGCCAGCGGAACACAGGGGACCGGGGAGCTGTTTTTT

D gene: NA
J gene: TRBJ1-5
clone size: NA
V gene: TRBV6-1
CDR3 protein: CASSVKRGTSNQPQHF
CDR3 DNA: TGTGCCAGCAGTGTCAAAAGAGGGACAAGCAATCAGCCCCAGCATTTT

D gene: NA
J gene: TRBJ2-2
clone size: NA
V gene: TRBV2
CDR3 protein: CASRGSGELFF
CDR3 DNA: TGTGCCAGCAGAGGGAGCGGGGAGCTGTTTTTT

D gene: TRBD1
J gene: TRBJ1-2
clone size: NA
V gene: TRBV2
CDR3 protein: CASSKDRRNYGYTF
CDR3 DNA: TGTGCCAGCAGTAAGGACAGGCGGAACTATGGCTACACCTTC

D gene: NA
J gene: TRBJ1-5
clone size: few
V gene: TRBV30
CDR3 protein: CAWSASDSAGQPQHF
CDR3 DNA: TGTGCCTGGAGTGCCTCCGACAGCGCGGGGCAGCCCCAGCATTTT

D gene: NA
J gene: TRBJ2-6
clone size: NA
V gene: TRBV12-5
CDR3 protein: CASGLARLRTVSSGANVLTF
CDR3 DNA: TGTGCTAGTGGTTTGGCTCGCCTACGGACAGTTAGCTCTGGGGCCAACGTCCTGACTTTC

D gene: TRBD2
J gene: TRBJ2-1
clone size: NA
V gene: TRBV12-5
CDR3 protein: CASEPTIAGAYNEQFF
CDR3 DNA: TGTGCTAGTGAACCCACTATAGCGGGAGCATACAATGAGCAGTTCTTC

D gene: NA
J gene: TRBJ2-7
clone size: NA
V gene: TRBV12-3/TRBV12-4
CDR3 protein: CASSEPGHDGRYF
CDR3 DNA: TGTGCCAGCAGCGAACCGGGACATGATGGTCGGTACTTC

D gene: TRBD1
J gene: TRBJ2-1
clone size: NA
V gene: TRBV10-2
CDR3 protein: CASRVGQGVYNEQFF
CDR3 DNA: TGCGCCAGCAGGGTTGGACAGGGGGTCTACAATGAGCAGTTCTTC

D gene: NA
J gene: TRBJ1-1
clone size: NA
V gene: TRBV5-1
CDR3 protein: CASSSVAGNTEAFF
CDR3 DNA: TGCGCCAGCAGCTCGGTCGCTGGGAACACTGAAGCTTTCTTT

D gene: NA
J gene: TRBJ2-6
clone size: NA
V gene: TRBV3-1/TRBV3-2
CDR3 protein: CASSQYGQKLSGANVLTF
CDR3 DNA: TGTGCCAGCAGCCAATACGGACAAAAATTATCTGGGGCCAACGTCCTGACTTTC

D gene: TRBD2
J gene: TRBJ2-4
clone size: NA
V gene: TRBV19
CDR3 protein: CASSKGRGSGGLAKNIQYF
CDR3 DNA: TGTGCCAGTAGTAAGGGGAGGGGAAGCGGGGGACTAGCCAAAAACATTCAGTACTTC

D gene: NA
J gene: TRBJ1-2
clone size: NA
V gene: TRBV5-5
CDR3 protein: CASSFGTVLGYTF
CDR3 DNA: TGTGCCAGCAGTTTTGGTACGGTTTTAGGCTACACCTTC

D gene: NA
J gene: TRBJ1-2
clone size: NA
V gene: TRBV5-4
CDR3 protein: CASSHGEFVSGYTF
CDR3 DNA: TGTGCCAGCAGCCACGGAGAATTTGTAAGCGGCTACACCTTC

D gene: NA
J gene: TRBJ1-2
clone size: NA
V gene: TRBV14
CDR3 protein: CASSQFLEGDGYTF
CDR3 DNA: TGTGCCAGCAGCCAATTTCTGGAAGGGGATGGCTACACCTTC